This T cell receptor beta chain was retrieved from a study of T cell repertoires in cytomegalovirus infection (dated by TCRdb to between 2018 and 2021). About the full investigation: Peptide stimulations targeted recently identified HLA-C-restricted CMV epitopes, whose presentation resists viral immunomodulation, together with well-studied HLA-B-restricted epitopes. Because public TCR beta signatures pointed to carriage of CMV infection together with the matching HLA type, the HLA type of each donor mattered for the analysis. Study-wide conclusions, independent of this receptor: In the ex vivo response, HLA-C-restricted CMV-specific TCR beta clonotypes were dominant, and in two of eight donors the single most frequent clonotype came from this HLA-C-restricted group. In both this cohort and an independent cohort of some 350 donors, the cumulative frequency of public TCR beta family members distinguished carriers of CMV infection plus the relevant HLA type.

Concerning this clonotype itself: Its antigen remains unidentified. No base quality values were provided; no much bigger clone lies one nucleotide off.

Read against the paper, the sample's treatment or condition label means: in vitro stimulation with specific CMV peptide epitopes to enrich CMV-specific T cells. Sequenced using an Illumina HiSeq 1500. TCRdb took the public reads, trimmed them with fastp at Q25, ran MiXCR for clone calling and kept in-frame beta chains. Rows matching on CDR3 protein sequence are summarized as one entry with the most common DNA and genes. A total of under 120,000 distinct CDR3 sequences appear in this sample, roughly two fifths of them only once. Clones ranked in the top ten supply around 70% of the sample. Counted from cysteine to phenylalanine, this CDR3 has 13 amino acids. The retained sequence is limited to the CDR3, 39 bases, with the frame set at the first base. The germline V gene yields SGHVS for CDR1 and FNYEAQ for CDR2. V and J lose 8 bases and 3 bases, and a span of 14 bases separates them.

The receptor was derived from a human donor in good health (CMV status not recorded). Some clones in this sample may be carry-over from other donors' samples. The sample consisted of CD8+ T cells from cultured PBMCs, taken from culture after CMV antigen stimulation. The V and J segments used are TRBV7-6 and TRBJ2-7; the D call could be TRBD1 or TRBD2, with each sharing 5 bases. The bases read TGTGCCAGCTTAAGGGACGGTTACTACGAGCAGTACTTC. It encodes CASLRDGYYEQYF.